This T cell receptor (beta chain) derives from a study of beta chain features in type 1 diabetes. This clone occurred a few times. What it binds is not known. Other DNA sequences in the same sample also yield this CDR3. The authors reverse transcribed all of the isolated RNA, so sequencing captured expressed TCRB transcripts. Profiled with immunoSEQ multiplex PCR; TCRdb holds only in-frame clones, not every one. The profile shows 630,000 or so clones, around an eighth of them singletons. Study-wide results and caveats: All four CD4+ subsets of Type 1 diabetes patients contained TCRB CDR3s that were moderately but significantly shorter. Fewer insertions but more deletions were seen at VDJ junctions in type 1 diabetes patients.

The sequencing sample was made of naive CD4+ T cells from blood. The sequence was collected from a young man with type 1 diabetes.

The chain's CDR3 is CASSGTATNEKLFF. The CDR3 nucleotides read TGTGCCAGCAGTGGGACAGCAACTAATGAAAAACTGTTTTTT. The V call is TRBV6-5, the J call TRBJ1-4, with 7 bases matching TRBD1. Trimming cost V 5 bases and J 0 bases; bases outside gene matches: 0. CDR3 length: 14 residues. Germline V gives CDR1 MNHEY, CDR2 SVGAGI.